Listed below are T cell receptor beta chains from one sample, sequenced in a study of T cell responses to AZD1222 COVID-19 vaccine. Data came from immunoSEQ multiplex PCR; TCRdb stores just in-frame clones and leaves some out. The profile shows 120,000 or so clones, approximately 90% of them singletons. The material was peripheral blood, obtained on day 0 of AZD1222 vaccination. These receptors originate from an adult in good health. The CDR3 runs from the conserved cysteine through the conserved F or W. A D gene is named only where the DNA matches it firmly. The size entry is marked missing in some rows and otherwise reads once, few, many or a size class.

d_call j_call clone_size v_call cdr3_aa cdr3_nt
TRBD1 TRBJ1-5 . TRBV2 CASSVWTGDQPQHF TGTGCCAGCAGTGTATGGACAGGGGATCAGCCCCAGCATTTT
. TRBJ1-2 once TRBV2 CASSDFLNYGYTF TGTGCCAGCAGTGACTTCCTTAACTATGGCTACACCTTC
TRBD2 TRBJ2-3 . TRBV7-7 CASSTTSGTLNTQYF TGTGCTAGCAGCACGACTAGCGGGACTCTAAATACGCAGTATTTT
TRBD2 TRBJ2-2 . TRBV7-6 CASSLARPSGGNTGELFF TGTGCCAGCAGCTTAGCGCGTCCTAGCGGGGGGAACACCGGGGAGCTGTTTTTT
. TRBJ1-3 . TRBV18 CASSHGTAGSGNTIYF TGTGCCAGCTCACACGGAACTGCGGGCTCTGGAAACACCATATATTTT
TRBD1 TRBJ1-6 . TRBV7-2 CASSLAGGFRNSPLHF TGTGCCAGCAGCTTAGCAGGGGGCTTTCGTAATTCACCCCTCCACTTT
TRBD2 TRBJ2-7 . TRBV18 CASSPREASGRPTYEQYF TGTGCCAGCTCACCAAGGGAGGCTAGCGGGAGGCCTACCTACGAGCAGTACTTC
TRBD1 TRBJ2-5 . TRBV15 CATSFNRGGETQYF TGTGCCACCAGTTTCAACAGGGGCGGAGAGACCCAGTACTTC
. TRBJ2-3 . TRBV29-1 CSVERSTDTQYF TGCAGCGTTGAAAGGAGCACAGATACGCAGTATTTT
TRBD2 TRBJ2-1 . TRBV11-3 CASSSRTSGVYNEQFF TGTGCCAGCAGCTCTCGAACTAGCGGAGTATACAATGAGCAGTTCTTC
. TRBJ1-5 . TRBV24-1 CATSDAREGQPQHF TGTGCCACCAGTGATGCCAGGGAAGGGCAGCCCCAGCATTTT
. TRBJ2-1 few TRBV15 CATSREDGATYNEQFF TGTGCCACCAGCAGAGAGGACGGGGCCACCTACAATGAGCAGTTCTTC
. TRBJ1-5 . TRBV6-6 CASSGPRGVQNQPQHF TGTGCCAGCAGTGGCCCTCGCGGAGTGCAGAATCAGCCCCAGCATTTT
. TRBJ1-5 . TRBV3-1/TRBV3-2 CASSQALDNQPQHF TGTGCCAGCAGCCAAGCCCTGGACAATCAGCCCCAGCATTTT
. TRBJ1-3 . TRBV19 CASSTPMIGNTIYF TGTGCCAGTAGTACGCCCATGATTGGAAACACCATATATTTT
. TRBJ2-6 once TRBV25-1 CASSPPGTGANVLTF TGTGCCAGCAGTCCTCCGGGGACTGGGGCCAACGTCCTGACTTTC
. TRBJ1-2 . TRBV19 CASSRPEDYGYTF TGTGCCAGTAGTAGACCGGAGGACTATGGCTACACCTTC
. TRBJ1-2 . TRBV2 CASLGQLHGYTF TGTGCCAGCTTGGGTCAGCTCCATGGCTACACCTTC
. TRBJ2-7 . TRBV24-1 CATSARQGGSEQYF TGTGCCACCAGTGCCCGGCAGGGTGGAAGCGAGCAGTACTTC
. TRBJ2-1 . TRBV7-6 CASSLATSLSYNEQFF TGTGCCAGCAGCTTGGCAACTAGTCTGTCCTACAATGAGCAGTTCTTC
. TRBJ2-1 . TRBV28 CASSLTAVPEQFF TGTGCCAGCAGTCTTACAGCTGTTCCTGAGCAGTTCTTC
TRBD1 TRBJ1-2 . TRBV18 CASSSGQGSVYGYTF TGTGCCAGCTCGTCGGGACAGGGGTCGGTCTATGGCTACACCTTC
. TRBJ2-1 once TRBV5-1 CASSSTGLGNEQFF TGCGCCAGCAGCTCTACAGGGTTAGGGAATGAGCAGTTCTTC
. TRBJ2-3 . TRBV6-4 CASSDGRDTDTQYF TGTGCCAGCAGTGACGGGCGGGACACAGATACGCAGTATTTT
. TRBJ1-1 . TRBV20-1 CSASKGQWGHGSEAFF TGCAGTGCTAGTAAAGGGCAATGGGGGCACGGGAGTGAAGCTTTCTTT
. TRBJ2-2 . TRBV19 CASRRSGELFF TGTGCCAGCCGCAGATCCGGGGAGCTGTTTTTT
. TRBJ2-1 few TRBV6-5 CASSYEASPNNEQFF TGTGCCAGCAGTTACGAGGCAAGTCCGAACAATGAGCAGTTCTTC
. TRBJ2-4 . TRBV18 CASSNFLDFEAKNIQYF TGTGCCAGCTCCAATTTTTTGGATTTCGAGGCCAAAAACATTCAGTACTTC
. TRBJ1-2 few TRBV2 CASSGTTGYTF TGTGCCAGCAGTGGGACAACGGGCTACACCTTC
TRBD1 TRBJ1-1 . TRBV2 CASSERTGQGTEAFF TGTGCCAGCAGTGAAAGGACAGGGCAAGGCACTGAAGCTTTCTTT
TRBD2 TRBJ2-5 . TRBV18 CASSPEALRTSGNQETQYF TGTGCCAGCTCACCAGAGGCTCTAAGAACTAGCGGGAACCAAGAGACCCAGTACTTC
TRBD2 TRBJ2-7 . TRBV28 CASSGIGRLAPIYEQYF TGTGCCAGCAGTGGCATTGGACGACTAGCGCCGATCTACGAGCAGTACTTC
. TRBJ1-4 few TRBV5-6 CASSLVGRGTNEKLFF TGTGCCAGCAGCTTGGTCGGGCGAGGCACTAATGAAAAACTGTTTTTT
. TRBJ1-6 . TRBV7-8 CASSFSQTGQTSPLHF TGTGCCAGCAGCTTTTCCCAAACAGGGCAGACTTCACCCCTCCACTTT
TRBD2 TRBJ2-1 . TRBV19 CATQTSGRANEQFF TGTGCCACCCAAACTAGCGGGAGGGCCAATGAGCAGTTCTTC
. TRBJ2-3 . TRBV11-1 CASSLWAGTDTQYF TGTGCCAGCAGCTTATGGGCGGGTACAGATACGCAGTATTTT
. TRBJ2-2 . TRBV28 CASRGAGVTGELFF TGTGCCAGCAGGGGGGCAGGTGTCACCGGGGAGCTGTTTTTT
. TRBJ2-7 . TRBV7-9 CASSLAGVGHEQYF TGTGCCAGCAGCTTAGCGGGGGTTGGCCACGAGCAGTACTTC
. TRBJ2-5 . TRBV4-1 CASSQDPSATLFLQETQYF TGCGCCAGCAGCCAAGATCCTTCAGCCACACTCTTCCTCCAAGAGACCCAGTACTTC
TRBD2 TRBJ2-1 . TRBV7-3 CASSMTSGRFDEQFF TGTGCCAGCAGCATGACTAGCGGGAGGTTCGATGAGCAGTTCTTC
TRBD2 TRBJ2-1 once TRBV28 CASPRTSGTYNEQFF TGTGCCAGCCCCCGGACTAGCGGGACCTACAATGAGCAGTTCTTC
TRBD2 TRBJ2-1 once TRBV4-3 CASSRLAGGNNEQFF TGCGCCAGCAGCCGCCTAGCGGGGGGAAACAATGAGCAGTTCTTC
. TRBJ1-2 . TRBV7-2 CASSLGQGPWGYTF TGTGCCAGCAGCTTGGGGCAGGGACCATGGGGCTACACCTTC
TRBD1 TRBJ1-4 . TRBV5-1 CASSLAQGAREKLFF TGCGCCAGCAGCTTGGCCCAGGGGGCGCGGGAAAAACTGTTTTTT
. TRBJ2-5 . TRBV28 CASSSRVVETQYF TGTGCCAGCAGTTCCAGGGTTGTAGAGACCCAGTACTTC
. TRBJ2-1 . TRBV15 CATSRRAGNLYNEQFF TGTGCCACCAGCAGGAGGGCGGGGAACCTCTACAATGAGCAGTTCTTC
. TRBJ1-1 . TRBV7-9 CASSLAYTEAFF TGTGCCAGCAGCTTAGCGTACACTGAAGCTTTCTTT
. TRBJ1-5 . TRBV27 CASRLQGGQPQHF TGTGCCAGCAGATTACAGGGCGGACAGCCCCAGCATTTT